This section outlines one T cell receptor beta chain sequence together with its context. What it binds is unknown. The data belong to a study of identifying expanded T cells in peripheral blood. No infections or other immune events were documented during collection. This CDR3 is 13 amino acids long. The V gene's germline CDR1 is LGHNA and CDR2 YSLEER. V lost 4 bases, J lost 6 bases, and 10 bases lay in between. Study-level results: Across healthy donors, higher total template counts meant significantly greater roughly two-week count variance. Differentially abundant clones: about 1.2 between replicates, approximately 15 at 2 to 3 weeks, less than 20 at four.

The protocol was immunoSEQ multiplex PCR, while the TCRdb copy is restricted to in-frame clones and leaves out a portion. Among about 52,000 clones listed, roughly 80% were seen once. The chain carries TRBV4-3 and TRBJ1-3; D gene unclear. The material sequenced was blood. This receptor was taken from a person aged 18 to 70 in good health. DNA of the CDR3: TGCGCCAGCAGCCCTTCATCCTCAAACACCATATATTTT. Translation: CASSPSSSNTIYF.